The present TCR beta chain was sequenced within a study of blood T cell repertoires in COVID-19. Per the original methods: Reference gene primer amplification in the assay estimated nucleated cell counts. Assay: immunoSEQ multiplex PCR; the TCRdb copy retains only in-frame clones and omits some. V, J and clone size are taken as reported in that table, and D and trimming were inferred from the DNA itself. The data contain 310,000 or so clones, around 89% of them singletons. J gave up 5 bases and V 5 bases, and 11 bases lay outside the gene matches. The CDR3 runs 16 residues. Germline-derived CDR1 and CDR2 are MGHRA and YSYEKL. This clone was observed a few times. Living in 24 US areas, the participants were between about 18 and 100 years of age.

Source material: PBMCs or T cells enriched from blood (not recorded which). The J gene is TRBJ1-2, the V gene TRBV4-1, with 10 nucleotides matching TRBD1. The TCR comes from a woman aged 18-35 years with acute COVID-19. The CDR3 region is CASSSGQGLTEYGYTF. CDR3 DNA: TGCGCCAGCAGCTCGGGACAGGGGCTAACTGAGTATGGCTACACCTTC.